This passage covers 14 T cell receptor beta chains from one sample sequenced in a study of cytomegalovirus exposure and HLA in healthy donors. This table comes from immunoSEQ multiplex PCR, and its TCRdb copy is limited to in-frame clones, with some not included. The sample contains about 98,000 clones, more than 85% of which appear only once. The sequenced sample was PBMCs. The receptors stem from a man younger than 30 in good health and CMV-seropositive.

This clone was detected a few times. V gene TRBV11-3 combines with J gene TRBJ2-2; 8 bases line up with TRBD1. Germline CDR1 SGHNT, CDR2 YENEEA. The CDR3 contains 16 residues. V was pared by 4 bases and J by 6 bases, with 10 bases of the junction left unmatched. The CDR3 region is CASSSKPGQAAGELFF. CDR3 coding DNA: TGTGCCAGCAGCTCAAAGCCGGGACAGGCTGCCGGGGAGCTGTTTTTT.

As to this clone: At one of its ends the junction is not consistent with the germline gene, which may arise from a read error. DNA for the CDR3: TGTGCCAGCAGCGTACTAAGGACAGGCACGGATACGCAGTATTTT. This codes for CASSVLRTGTDTQYF. The rearrangement uses TRBV7-3 and TRBJ2-3, with 7 positions matching TRBD1. The CDR3 is made up of 15 amino acids. The germline gives CDR1 SGHTA, CDR2 FQGTGA.

J is TRBJ1-4 and V is TRBV6-1; D might be TRBD1 (5 bases). With 3 bases removed from V and 7 bases from J, the gap between germline ends came to 12 bases. The CDR3 spans 14 residues. Per the germline V gene, CDR1 is MNHNS and CDR2 is SASEGT. The CDR3 coding sequence is TGTGCCAGCAGTGACCCCAGGGATGGTGAAAAACTGTTTTTT. Its protein is CASSDPRDGEKLFF.

The V and J genes are TRBV11-2 and TRBJ2-1; TRBD2 agrees at 10 bases. Germline CDR1 reads SGHAT; CDR2 reads FQNNGV. This CDR3 comprises 16 residues. Unmatched junction bases numbered 9, after V lost 1 base and J lost 9 bases. In DNA, the CDR3 is TGTGCCAGCAGCTTAGTGGGGGTAGCGGGGGGCGGTGAGCAGTTCTTC. It translates to CASSLVGVAGGGEQFF.

The V and J genes are TRBV19 and TRBJ2-3, with 9 nucleotides matching TRBD1. CDR1 is LNHDA, CDR2 SQIVND, per germline (reference sequence). The CDR3 length is 17 residues. The V segment lost 5 bases and the J segment 2 bases; nucleotides outside the gene matches: 11. CDR3 region: CASSPPPGQGPTDTQYF. The CDR3 DNA follows: TGTGCCAGTAGTCCCCCCCCGGGACAGGGACCCACAGATACGCAGTATTTT.

The chain has TRBV18 and TRBJ1-1; D may be TRBD1 (6 bases). The CDR3 length is 13 residues. CDR1 KGHSH and CDR2 LQKENI come from the germline V gene. With 0 bases removed from V and 4 bases from J, the gap between germline ends came to 6 bases. CDR3 nucleotides: TGTGCCAGCTCACCACCAGGGGGCACTGAAGCTTTCTTT. Amino acid sequence: CASSPPGGTEAFF.

The genes are TRBV6-5 and TRBJ1-5, with no clear D. The germline V and J ends were trimmed by 5 bases and 2 bases, with 13 bases remaining between them. CDR1 and CDR2 (germline): MNHEY, SVGAGI. The length of the CDR3 is 15 residues. This chain's CDR3 is CASSLGRSGNQPQHF. The CDR3 DNA reads as TGTGCCAGCAGTCTCGGGAGATCGGGCAATCAGCCCCAGCATTTT.

The chain is built from TRBV4-1 and TRBJ2-2; TRBD1 is a possible D gene (5 bases). This CDR3 contains 15 residues. Trimming stripped 7 bases from V and 1 base from J, with 13 bases between. CDR1 and CDR2 (germline): MGHRA, YSYEKL. For the CDR3, the DNA is TGCGCCAGCACCAAGGGGCAGGTGAACACCGGGGAGCTGTTTTTT. Translation gives CASTKGQVNTGELFF.

J is TRBJ2-1 and V is TRBV29-1; the D is unclear. The V end lost 8 bases, the J end lost 5 bases, and 19 bases lay between the germline ends. This CDR3 spans 14 amino acids. The germline gives CDR1 SQVTM, CDR2 ANQGSEA. The CDR3 nucleotides are TGCAGCCCCACCCGGGTTGGAGAAAACAATGAGCAGTTCTTC. It encodes CSPTRVGENNEQFF.

J is TRBJ2-1 and V is TRBV7-2; no firm D call. The ends were cut back, 5 bases at V and 3 bases at J, with 5 bases in the middle. The CDR3 loop spans 12 amino acids. Germline lookup yields CDR1 SGHTA and CDR2 FQGNSA. CDR3 in amino acids: CASSHVYNEQFF. CDR3 nucleotides: TGTGCCAGCAGCCATGTCTACAATGAGCAGTTCTTC.

The chain has TRBV28 and TRBJ1-2; weak D call: TRBD1 (5 bases). V was cut by 6 bases and J by 5 bases, with 13 bases left in between. The CDR3 is 13 amino acids. Per the germline V gene, CDR1 is MDHEN and CDR2 is SYDVKM. CDR3 DNA sequence: TGTGCCAGCAGCCGGGGGAGGTGGTATGGCTACACCTTC. Its protein product is CASSRGRWYGYTF.

The V call is TRBV6-5, the J call TRBJ2-7; the match to TRBD1 covers 7 bases. Unmatched junction bases numbered 10, after V lost 7 bases and J lost 1 base. Germline V gives CDR1 MNHEY, CDR2 SVGAGI. This CDR3 spans 15 amino acids. The chain's CDR3 is CASTLQQGRSYEQYF. The CDR3 bases are TGTGCCAGCACTTTACAACAGGGGCGATCCTACGAGCAGTACTTC.

This clone showed up just a few times. J is TRBJ2-2 and V is TRBV7-2; 7 bases are a match to TRBD1. J was trimmed by 1 base and V by 6 bases; bases with no gene match: 2. Germline V lookup: CDR1 SGHTA, CDR2 FQGNSA. The CDR3 has 14 residues. Written as DNA, the CDR3 is TGTGCCAGCAGATGGACAGGGAACACCGGGGAGCTGTTTTTT. It is translated as CASRWTGNTGELFF.

The chain couples TRBV6-6 to TRBJ2-2, with TRBD1 identical over 9 bases. V lost 2 bases, J lost 6 bases, and 7 bases stayed unmatched. This CDR3 has 16 amino acids. Germline values: CDR1 MNHNY, CDR2 SVGAGI (reference sequence). The CDR3 DNA sequence: TGTGCCAGCAGTTACCCCATCGGGACAGGGTCCGGGGAGCTGTTTTTT. Translated, it gives CASSYPIGTGSGELFF.